The 24 T cell receptor beta chains listed next were all sequenced from one sample in a study of immune characterization of retroperitoneal liposarcoma. MiXCR, run by TCRdb on the PCR reads, gives a single entry per CDR3 protein. The sample carries fewer than 2,500 distinct CDR3 sequences, over 45% recorded once. The sample comprised tumor tissue. The source of these receptors is a female donor with retroperitoneal liposarcoma.

J is TRBJ2-4 and V is TRBV4-3; a possible D gene is TRBD1 (6 bases). CDR3 length: 14 residues. V lost 3 bases to trimming and J lost 8 bases, with 14 bases between them. Germline V gene sequence: CDR1 LGHNA, CDR2 YSLEER. The CDR3 nucleotides are TGCGCCAGCAGCCAGAGGACAGAGGAGTACATTCAGTACTTC. It codes for CASSQRTEEYIQYF.

The rearrangement uses TRBV7-2 and TRBJ1-4, with D maybe TRBD1 (5 bases). The CDR3 is 17 amino acids. The germline CDR1 and CDR2 sequences are SGHTA and FQGNSA. V was clipped by 6 bases and J by 0 bases, with 17 bases between them. CDR3 sequence: CASSRGRDPPTNEKLFF. The CDR3 bases are TGTGCCAGCAGTAGGGGCAGGGACCCACCAACTAATGAAAAACTGTTTTTT.

The V call is TRBV7-8, the J call TRBJ2-5; D is undetermined. Germline CDR1 SGHVS, CDR2 FQNEAQ. The CDR3 runs 18 residues. The V and J ends lost 1 base and 11 bases respectively, with 29 bases between them. The CDR3 sequence: CASSLVGLTPTKSNEQYF. For the CDR3, the DNA is TGTGCCAGCAGCTTAGTGGGTCTAACTCCGACCAAGTCAAATGAGCAGTACTTC.

The CDR3 spells CASRRAGPLNEQFF. In nucleotides, the CDR3 is TGTGCCAGCAGGAGGGCGGGGCCGTTGAATGAGCAGTTCTTC. This chain links TRBV6-1 with TRBJ2-1, with a possible D match to TRBD2 (6 bases). Germline-derived CDR1 and CDR2 are MNHNS and SASEGT. The CDR3 contains 14 residues. Trimming left V 6 bases short and J 7 bases short, with 16 bases between.

The chain recombines TRBV6-1 with TRBJ2-1; TRBD2 might be the D (6 bases). The end of the DNA fits TRBJ2-7 better, so the J call may be wrong. The germline V gene encodes CDR1 MNHNS and CDR2 SASEGT. The CDR3 is made up of 14 amino acids. The chain's CDR3 is CASSPGLRDHEQYF. CDR3 nucleotide sequence: TGTGCCAGCAGTCCGGGACTCCGGGACCACGAGCAGTACTTC.

This clonotype was observed once. This rearrangement joins TRBV12-3 or TRBV12-4 to TRBJ2-1, with D unclear. With the DNA end fitting TRBJ2-7 better, the J assignment may be wrong. The CDR3 has 13 residues. This chain's CDR3 is CASSLGQFYEQYF. CDR3 coding DNA: TGTGCCAGCAGTTTAGGCCAGTTCTACGAGCAGTACTTC.

This chain joins TRBV11-2 and TRBJ2-1; D is unclear. The DNA end is more similar to TRBJ2-7, so the J call may be wrong. Germline values: CDR1 SGHAT, CDR2 FQNNGV. The CDR3 is 13 amino acids. The CDR3 loop reads CASSLGVLNEQYF. The CDR3 nucleotides read TGTGCCAGCAGCTTAGGGGTTCTCAATGAGCAGTACTTC.

The table lists this clonotype with a few counts. This chain links TRBV10-1 with TRBJ2-1; D possibly corresponds to TRBD1 (6 bases). The better agreement between TRBJ2-7 and the DNA end casts doubt on the J call. The CDR3 is 15 amino acids. The germline CDR1 and CDR2 sequences are WNHNN and SYGVQD (reference sequence). The CDR3 nucleotides read TGCGCCAGCAGTCCGGACAGCCAGAGCTCCTACGAGCAGTACTTC. This codes for CASSPDSQSSYEQYF.

V usage is TRBV10-1 and J usage is TRBJ2-3; D ambiguous. CDR3 length: 15 amino acids. CDR1 and CDR2 from the germline V gene are WNHNN and SYGVQD (reference sequence). Trimming stripped 4 bases from V and 6 bases from J, with 17 bases between. Written as DNA, the CDR3 is TGCGCCAGCAGTGGGGGAAGAGCAACTGGGGATACGCAGTATTTT. Its protein product is CASSGGRATGDTQYF.

This chain connects TRBV6-1 to TRBJ2-3, with no clear D. Germline values: CDR1 MNHNS, CDR2 SASEGT. CDR3 size: 14 residues. The germline V and J ends were trimmed by 2 bases and 2 bases, with 8 bases remaining between them. The CDR3 is CASSERIHTDTQYF. CDR3 in DNA: TGTGCCAGCAGTGAAAGGATACACACAGATACGCAGTATTTT.

This clonotype was picked up a small number of times. CDR3 in amino acids: CASSPRDPLETQFF. The CDR3 nucleotides read TGTGCCAGCAGCCCTCGGGACCCCTTAGAGACCCAGTTCTTC. This sequence joins TRBV6-1 and TRBJ2-1, with D perhaps assigned TRBD1 or TRBD2 (5 bases each). The CDR3 runs 14 residues. Trimming took 6 bases from V and 13 from J, leaving 22 bases between them. The germline V gene encodes CDR1 MNHNS and CDR2 SASEGT.

The chain is built from TRBV12-3 or TRBV12-4 and TRBJ2-3, with unresolved D. Trimming took off 2 bases at V and 5 bases at J, with 2 bases between the two ends. The CDR3 sequence is 11 residues long. DNA for the CDR3: TGTGCCAGCAGTTTAAGAGATACGCAGTATTTT. Translation gives CASSLRDTQYF.

The chain joins TRBV7-8 to TRBJ2-3; D is undetermined. Trimming shortened V by 5 bases and J by 6 bases, and 12 bases separated the two germline ends. Germline V CDR1 and CDR2: SGHVS, FQNEAQ. The CDR3 has 13 residues. DNA for the CDR3: TGTGCCAGCAGCGCCCGCCTTGGGGATACGCAGTATTTT. As protein: CASSARLGDTQYF.

V and J are TRBV6-1 and TRBJ2-3; a weak D match, TRBD2 (5 bases). The germline gives CDR1 MNHNS, CDR2 SASEGT. This CDR3 region has 14 residues. Trimming shortened V by 5 bases and J by 3 bases, and 12 bases separated the two germline ends. This chain's CDR3 is CASSTLADTDTQYF. DNA of the CDR3: TGTGCCAGCAGTACCCTAGCAGATACAGATACGCAGTATTTT.

This clonotype has just a few counts. CDR3 loop: CASGLAGQGTDTQYF. CDR3 coding DNA: TGTGCTAGTGGTTTGGCTGGACAGGGGACAGATACGCAGTATTTT. This sequence joins TRBV12-5 and TRBJ2-3; 9 bases map to TRBD1. This CDR3 region has 15 residues. Per the germline V gene, CDR1 is LGHNT and CDR2 is FRNRAP. V lost 1 base and J lost 3; bases outside the gene matches: 2.

This clonotype was counted between two and nine times. The chain carries TRBV6-1 and TRBJ2-1, with TRBD2 matching 9 bases. The CDR3 has 18 amino acids. Per germline, CDR1 MNHNS and CDR2 SASEGT. The V segment lost 5 bases and the J segment 2 bases; nucleotides outside the gene matches: 13. The CDR3 coding sequence is TGTGCCAGCAGTCGCAGGACTAGCGAAACTGTTCCCTACAATGAGCAGTTCTTC. It is translated as CASSRRTSETVPYNEQFF.

Remarks on this clonotype: As the CDR3 is not closed by the conserved phenylalanine or tryptophan, this likely results from a read error. It is unclear where the CDR3 begins or ends on the DNA, so no DNA is shown, and the CDR3 is as TCRdb lists it. The rearrangement uses TRBV6-4 and TRBJ2-7; no check of the table's D call, TRBD2, against the DNA was made. The CDR3 is 10 residues long, counting both termini. CDR1 MRHNA and CDR2 SNTAGT come from the germline V gene. This CDR3 is CASSDSGLAG.

About this clonotype: At one of its ends the junction is not consistent with the germline gene, which may arise from a read error. J is TRBJ2-1 and V is TRBV6-1; 7 bases are shared with TRBD2. The CDR3 is 15 amino acids. The germline V gene has CDR1 MNHNS and CDR2 SASEGT. Written as DNA, the CDR3 is TGTGCCAACAGTGAAATGGGACTACTTGGCAATGAGCAGTTCTTC. This sequence encodes CANSEMGLLGNEQFF.

A few counts support this clonotype. V is TRBV7-9 and J is TRBJ2-3; a possible D gene is TRBD1 (5 bases). The end of the DNA aligns better with TRBJ2-7, so the J call may be wrong. This CDR3 region has 14 residues. CDR1 is SEHNR, CDR2 FQNEAQ, per germline (reference sequence). CDR3 residues: CASSFSVGRGEQYF. The CDR3 bases are TGTGCCAGCAGCTTCTCCGTGGGGCGAGGCGAGCAGTACTTC.

The chain is built from TRBV10-1 and TRBJ2-2; a weak D match, TRBD1 (5 bases). The CDR3 sequence is 12 residues long. Between the trimmed V and J ends, which lost 8 bases and 4 bases, there was a span of 8 bases. CDR1 and CDR2 (germline): WNHNN, SYGVQD (reference sequence). The CDR3 DNA follows: TGCGCCAGCGGCAGGGCCACCGGGGAGCTGTTTTTT. Translation: CASGRATGELFF.

This chain uses TRBV11-2 with TRBJ1-1; TRBD1 aligns across 9 bases. The CDR3 spans 14 residues. CDR1 SGHAT and CDR2 FQNNGV come from the germline V gene. Trimming took 4 bases from V and 1 from J; bases not matched to a gene: 1. This chain's CDR3 is CASSSQGANTEAFF. CDR3 in DNA: TGTGCCAGCAGCTCACAGGGGGCGAACACTGAAGCTTTCTTT.

This clonotype occurred a few times. The V gene is TRBV6-1, the J gene TRBJ2-3; no clear D. The closer fit of TRBJ2-5 to the DNA end suggests the J call may be wrong. CDR1 is MNHNS, CDR2 SASEGT, per germline. This CDR3 is 14 amino acids long. CDR3 nucleotides: TGTGCCAGCACCCCCCTGGCGTCTCAAGAGACCCAGTACTTC. Its translation: CASTPLASQETQYF.

The V and J genes are TRBV6-6 and TRBJ2-4; weak D call: TRBD2 (6 bases). There are 14 residues in the CDR3. The germline CDR1 and CDR2 sequences are MNHNY and SVGAGI (reference sequence). Trimming took off 8 bases at V and 1 base at J, with 12 bases between the two ends. DNA of the CDR3: TGTGCCAGCCGCTCGGGGGTTGCCAAAAACATTCAGTACTTC. This sequence encodes CASRSGVAKNIQYF.

The CDR3 loop is CASSQDTDSSSYEQFF. As DNA, the CDR3 is TGTGCCAGCAGTCAGGATACGGACTCCTCCTCCTACGAGCAGTTCTTC. This sequence joins TRBV6-1 and TRBJ2-1; TRBD2 is a possible D gene (5 bases). CDR3 length equals 16 residues. Germline V lookup: CDR1 MNHNS, CDR2 SASEGT. Between the trimmed V and J ends, which lost 5 bases and 10 bases, there was a span of 24 bases.